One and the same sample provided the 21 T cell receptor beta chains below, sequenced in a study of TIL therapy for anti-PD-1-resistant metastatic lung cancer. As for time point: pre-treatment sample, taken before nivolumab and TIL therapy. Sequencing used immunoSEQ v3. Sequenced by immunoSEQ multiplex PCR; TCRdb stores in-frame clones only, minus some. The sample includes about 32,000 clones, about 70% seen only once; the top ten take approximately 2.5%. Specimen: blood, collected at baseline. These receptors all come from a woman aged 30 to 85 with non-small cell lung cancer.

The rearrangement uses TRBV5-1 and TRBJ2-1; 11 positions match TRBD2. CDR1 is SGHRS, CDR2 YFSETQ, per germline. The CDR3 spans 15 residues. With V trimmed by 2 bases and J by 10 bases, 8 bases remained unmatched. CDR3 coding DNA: TGCGCCAGCAGCTTAATTAGCGGGAGGGCCGGGGAGCAGTTCTTC. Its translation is CASSLISGRAGEQFF. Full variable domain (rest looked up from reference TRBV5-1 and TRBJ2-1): KAGVTQTPRYLIKTRGQQVTLSCSPISGHRSVSWYQQTPGQGLQFLFEYFSETQRNKGNFPGRFSGRQFSNSRSEMNVSTLELGDSALYLCASSLISGRAGEQFFGPGTRLTVL.

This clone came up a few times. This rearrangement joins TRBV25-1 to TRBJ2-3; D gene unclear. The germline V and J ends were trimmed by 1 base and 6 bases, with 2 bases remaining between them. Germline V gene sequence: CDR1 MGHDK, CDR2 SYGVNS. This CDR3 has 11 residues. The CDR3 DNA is TGTGCCAGCAGTGAATTCGATACGCAGTATTTT. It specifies CASSEFDTQYF.

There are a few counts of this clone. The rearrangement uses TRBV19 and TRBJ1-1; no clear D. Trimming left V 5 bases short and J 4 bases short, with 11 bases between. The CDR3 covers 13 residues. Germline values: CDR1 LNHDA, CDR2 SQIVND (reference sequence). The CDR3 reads CASSEVRGTEAFF. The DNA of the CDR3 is TGTGCCAGTAGTGAGGTTCGGGGCACTGAAGCTTTCTTT.

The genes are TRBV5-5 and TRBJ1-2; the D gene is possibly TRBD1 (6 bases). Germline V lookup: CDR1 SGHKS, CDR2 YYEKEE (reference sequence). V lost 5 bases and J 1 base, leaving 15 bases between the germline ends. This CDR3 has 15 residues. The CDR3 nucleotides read TGTGCCAGCAGTTACACAGGGAGAGATAACTATGGCTACACCTTC. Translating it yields CASSYTGRDNYGYTF.

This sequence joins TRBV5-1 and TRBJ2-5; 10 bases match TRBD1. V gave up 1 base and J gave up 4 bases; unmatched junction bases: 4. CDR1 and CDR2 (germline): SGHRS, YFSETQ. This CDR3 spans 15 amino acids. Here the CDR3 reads CASSLTGTGVETQYF. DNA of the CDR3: TGCGCCAGCAGCTTGACCGGGACAGGGGTAGAGACCCAGTACTTC.

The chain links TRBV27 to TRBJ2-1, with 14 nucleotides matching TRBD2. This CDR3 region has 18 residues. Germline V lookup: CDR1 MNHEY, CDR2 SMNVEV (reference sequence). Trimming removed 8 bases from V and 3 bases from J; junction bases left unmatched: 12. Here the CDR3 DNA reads TGTGCCAGCCGACGACTAGCGGGAGGGACCTCTTACTACAATGAGCAGTTCTTC. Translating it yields CASRRLAGGTSYYNEQFF.

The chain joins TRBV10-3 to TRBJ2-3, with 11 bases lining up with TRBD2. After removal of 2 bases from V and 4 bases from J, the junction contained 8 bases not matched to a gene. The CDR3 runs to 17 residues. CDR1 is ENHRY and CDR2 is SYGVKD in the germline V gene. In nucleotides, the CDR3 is TGTGCCATCAGTGAGGGGACTAGCGGTACTCACGCAGATACGCAGTATTTT. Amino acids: CAISEGTSGTHADTQYF.

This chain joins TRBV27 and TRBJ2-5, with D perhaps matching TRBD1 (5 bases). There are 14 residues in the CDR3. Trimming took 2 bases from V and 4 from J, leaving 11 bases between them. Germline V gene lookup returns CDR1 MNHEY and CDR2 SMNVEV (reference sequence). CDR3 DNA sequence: TGTGCCAGCAGTTTAGGGGCCCAGAGAGAGACCCAGTACTTC. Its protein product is CASSLGAQRETQYF.

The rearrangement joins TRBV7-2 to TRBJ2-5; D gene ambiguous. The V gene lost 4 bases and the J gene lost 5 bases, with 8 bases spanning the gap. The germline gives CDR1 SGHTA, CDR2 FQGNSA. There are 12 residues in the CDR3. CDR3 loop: CASSSLAETQYF. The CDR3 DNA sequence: TGTGCCAGCAGCTCCCTTGCGGAGACCCAGTACTTC.

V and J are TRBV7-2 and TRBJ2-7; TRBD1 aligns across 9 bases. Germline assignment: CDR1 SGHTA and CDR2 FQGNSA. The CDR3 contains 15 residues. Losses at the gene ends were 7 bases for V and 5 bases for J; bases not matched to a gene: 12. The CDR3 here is CASTTSGTGSNEQYF. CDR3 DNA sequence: TGTGCCAGCACCACCTCCGGGACAGGGAGCAACGAGCAGTACTTC.

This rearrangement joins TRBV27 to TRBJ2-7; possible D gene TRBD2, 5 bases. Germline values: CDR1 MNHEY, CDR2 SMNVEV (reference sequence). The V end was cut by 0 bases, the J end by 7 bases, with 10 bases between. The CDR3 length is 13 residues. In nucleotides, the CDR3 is TGTGCCAGCAGTTTATCGCGGCGGGCGGAGCAGTACTTC. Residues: CASSLSRRAEQYF.

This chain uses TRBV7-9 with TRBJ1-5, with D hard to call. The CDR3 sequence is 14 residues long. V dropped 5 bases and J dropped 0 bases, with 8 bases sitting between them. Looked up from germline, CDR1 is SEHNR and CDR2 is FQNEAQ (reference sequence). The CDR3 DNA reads TGTGCCAGCAGCACTGACTATAGCAATCAGCCCCAGCATTTT. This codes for CASSTDYSNQPQHF.

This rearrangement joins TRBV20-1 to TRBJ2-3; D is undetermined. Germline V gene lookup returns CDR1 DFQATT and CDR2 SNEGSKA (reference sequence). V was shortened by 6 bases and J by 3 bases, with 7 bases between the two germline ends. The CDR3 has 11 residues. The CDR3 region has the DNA TGCAGTGCAATGGGGACAGATACGCAGTATTTT. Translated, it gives CSAMGTDTQYF.

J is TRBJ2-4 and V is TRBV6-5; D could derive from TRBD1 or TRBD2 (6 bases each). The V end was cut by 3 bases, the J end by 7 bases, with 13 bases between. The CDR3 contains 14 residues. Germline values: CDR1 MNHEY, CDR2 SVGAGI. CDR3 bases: TGTGCCAGCAGTTATCACGGGGGCGAGAACATTCAGTACTTC. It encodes CASSYHGGENIQYF.

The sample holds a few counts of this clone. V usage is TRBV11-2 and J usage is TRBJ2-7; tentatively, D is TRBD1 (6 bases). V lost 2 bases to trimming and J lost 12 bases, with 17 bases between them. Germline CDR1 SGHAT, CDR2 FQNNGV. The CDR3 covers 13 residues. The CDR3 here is CASSLIGVKGGYF. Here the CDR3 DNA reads TGTGCCAGCAGCTTAATCGGGGTAAAAGGGGGGTACTTC.

CDR3 in amino acids: CASSWGQGETEAFF. The DNA of the CDR3 is TGTGCCAGCAGCTGGGGACAGGGCGAAACTGAAGCTTTCTTT. The chain recombines TRBV11-1 with TRBJ1-1; 9 bases line up with TRBD1. The CDR3 loop spans 14 amino acids. Trimming took 4 bases from V and 5 from J; bases not matched to a gene: 5. CDR1 and CDR2 from the germline V gene are SGHAT and FQDESV (reference sequence).

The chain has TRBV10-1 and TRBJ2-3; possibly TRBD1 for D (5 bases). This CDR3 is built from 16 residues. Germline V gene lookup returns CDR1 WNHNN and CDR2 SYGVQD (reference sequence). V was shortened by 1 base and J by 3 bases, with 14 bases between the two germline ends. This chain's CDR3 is CASSELSSRTTDTQYF. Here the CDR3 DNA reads TGCGCCAGCAGTGAGTTGAGTAGCAGGACAACAGATACGCAGTATTTT.

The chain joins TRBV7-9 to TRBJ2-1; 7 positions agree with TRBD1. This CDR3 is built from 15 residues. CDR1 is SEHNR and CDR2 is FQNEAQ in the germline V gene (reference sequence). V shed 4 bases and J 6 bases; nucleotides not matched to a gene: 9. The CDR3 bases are TGTGCCAGCAGCTCCAGACAGGGAATGTTCAATGAGCAGTTCTTC. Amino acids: CASSSRQGMFNEQFF.

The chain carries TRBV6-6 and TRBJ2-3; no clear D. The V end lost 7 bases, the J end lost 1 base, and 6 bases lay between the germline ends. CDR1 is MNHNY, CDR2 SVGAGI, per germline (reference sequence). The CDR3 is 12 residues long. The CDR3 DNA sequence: TGTGCCAGCAATCCGGGCACAGATACGCAGTATTTT. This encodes CASNPGTDTQYF.

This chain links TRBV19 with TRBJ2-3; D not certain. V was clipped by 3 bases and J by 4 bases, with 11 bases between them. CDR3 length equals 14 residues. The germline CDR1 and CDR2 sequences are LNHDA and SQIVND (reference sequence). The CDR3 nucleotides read TGTGCCAGTAGTATGCCCCCCCCTGCAGATACGCAGTATTTT. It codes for CASSMPPPADTQYF.

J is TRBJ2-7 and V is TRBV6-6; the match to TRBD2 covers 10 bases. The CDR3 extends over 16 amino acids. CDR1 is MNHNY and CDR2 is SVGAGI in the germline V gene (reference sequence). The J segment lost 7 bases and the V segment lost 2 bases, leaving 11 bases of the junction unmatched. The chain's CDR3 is CASSYLPSGSSGEQYF. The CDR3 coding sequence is TGTGCCAGCAGTTACCTGCCTAGCGGGAGTTCGGGTGAGCAGTACTTC.